One T cell receptor beta chain is described in this entry. Its antigen is undetermined. A much larger clone is a single base away; this may be a read error. These data come from a study of blood T cells in healthy people across ages. Notes on the study in general: Bulk PBMC profiling left naive and antigen-experienced comparisons inconclusive.

The sample providers were healthy Caucasian people from Russia, aged about 6 to 90. Using a J-beta primer mix together with a sample-barcoded 5' primer, a second PCR was run for roughly 6 to 11 cycles. Each cDNA molecule received a tag from a template-switch adaptor that had 12 random nucleotides. Each sample provided no less than 2.5 million CDR3-containing paired-end reads. TCRdb recomputed calls from the 5' RACE reads with MiXCR, one row per CDR3 protein. Among under 1,000,000 distinct CDR3 sequences, 30% to 45% were seen once, and the ten largest hold approximately 13%. The CDR3 extends over 15 amino acids. With 4 bases clipped from V and 10 bases from J, the junction kept 12 bases outside the gene matches.

The V and J genes are TRBV12-3 or TRBV12-4 and TRBJ2-1; TRBD1 agrees at 8 bases. This TCR derives from a man younger than 35 in good health. The material sequenced was blood. CDR3 protein: CASSSIRTGRYEQFF. The CDR3 coding sequence is TGTGCCAGCAGTTCGATCAGGACAGGGCGCTACGAGCAGTTCTTC.